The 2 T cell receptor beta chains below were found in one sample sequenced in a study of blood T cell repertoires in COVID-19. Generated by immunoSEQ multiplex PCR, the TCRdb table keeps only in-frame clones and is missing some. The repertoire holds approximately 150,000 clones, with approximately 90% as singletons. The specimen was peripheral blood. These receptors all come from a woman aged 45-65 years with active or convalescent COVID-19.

CDR3 sequence reads: CAWKEPGQTYNEQFF. CDR3 bases: TGTGCCTGGAAGGAACCGGGACAAACATACAATGAGCAGTTCTTC. The gene calls are TRBV30 and TRBJ2-1, with D possibly being TRBD1 (6 bases). The CDR3 spans 15 residues. V gave up 4 bases and J gave up 4 bases, with 17 bases separating them. Germline V lookup: CDR1 GTSNPN, CDR2 SVGIG (reference sequence).

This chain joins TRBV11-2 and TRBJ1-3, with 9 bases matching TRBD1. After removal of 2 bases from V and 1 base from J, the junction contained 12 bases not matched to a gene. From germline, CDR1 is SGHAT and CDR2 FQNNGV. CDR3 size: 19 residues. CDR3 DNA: TGTGCCAGCAGCTTACGTTTGACCGGGACAGGGATTTCTGGAAACACCATATATTTT. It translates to CASSLRLTGTGISGNTIYF.